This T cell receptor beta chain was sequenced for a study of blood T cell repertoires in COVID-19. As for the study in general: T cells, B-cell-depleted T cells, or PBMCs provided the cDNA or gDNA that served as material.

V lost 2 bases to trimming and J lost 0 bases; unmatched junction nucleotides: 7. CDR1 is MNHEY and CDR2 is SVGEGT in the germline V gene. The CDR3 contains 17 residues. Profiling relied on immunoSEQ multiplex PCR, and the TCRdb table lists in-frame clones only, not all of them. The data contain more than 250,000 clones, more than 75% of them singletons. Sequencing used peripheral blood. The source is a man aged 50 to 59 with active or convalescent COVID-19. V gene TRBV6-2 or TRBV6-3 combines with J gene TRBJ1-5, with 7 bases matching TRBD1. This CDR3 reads CASSYRGTEYSNQPQHF. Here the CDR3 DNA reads TGTGCCAGCAGTTACAGGGGGACAGAATATAGCAATCAGCCCCAGCATTTT.